Sequencing of this TCR beta chain was carried out in a study of CD8+CD57+ T cells in acquired aplastic anemia. Study at large: On average, sorted CD4+ and CD8+ cells gave 3.2 ug of DNA.

Profiles of TCR beta VDJ and CDR3 were generated from a genomic DNA template. From the reads, TCRdb called clonotypes with MiXCR, one entry per CDR3 protein. The sample has around 200,000 distinct CDR3 sequences, nearly 50% seen once; the top ten hold 10% to 15%. Whole-study findings and limits: Both patients and controls carried the same twenty-nine CD8+ CDR3 sequences.

Note on this clonotype: Its antigen is undetermined.

Only patients with CD8+CD57+ cell expansion on flow cytometry were chosen for sequencing. Severe acquired aplastic anemia affected all patients. All patients were therapy-naive when blood was sampled. This CDR3 has 18 amino acids. The V and J ends lost 1 base and 0 bases respectively, with 18 bases between them. The germline V gene encodes CDR1 MNHNS and CDR2 SASEGT. Input material: sorted CD4+, CD8+, or CD8+CD57+ T cells (not recorded which) from PBMCs. The chain combines TRBV6-1 with TRBJ1-2; D remains ambiguous. The TCR originated in a human donor with aplastic anemia. This chain's CDR3 is CASSEVAIFLCANYGYTF. Here the CDR3 DNA reads TGTGCCAGCAGTGAAGTGGCTATATTCTTATGTGCTAACTATGGCTACACCTTC.